The count of the clone carrying this T cell receptor beta chain is one. The antigen remains unidentified. The data originate from a study of T cells in Graves' hyperthyroidism and ophthalmopathy. The CDR3 runs to 16 residues. Germline V CDR1 and CDR2: DFQATT, SNEGSKA (reference sequence). V lost 4 bases and J lost 0, with 16 bases in between. The CDR3 regions of TCR beta were amplified from RNA transcripts. Initially, a first-round RT-PCR of the TCR CDR3 employed the HTBI primer set. One entry per CDR3 protein, called by TCRdb with MiXCR from the multiplex PCR reads. The sample shows over 500,000 distinct CDR3 sequences, around 13% of them seen only once. General observations from the study: Stable hyperthyroidism and ophthalmopathy were separated using 13 V-J signatures. Most expanded thyroid clonotypes above 0.001 also appeared in blood.

Exclusion criteria comprised uncontrolled infection, other autoimmune disease, pregnancy or lactation. Diagnostic decisions used clinical symptoms, serum thyroxine and TRAb, thyroid ultrasound and orbital computed tomography. Sequencing was done on a sample of blood. This receptor was taken from a woman in her thirties or forties with Graves' hyperthyroidism. The rearrangement uses TRBV20-1 and TRBJ1-5; D might be TRBD1 (5 bases). The DNA of the CDR3 is TGCAGTGCTATATTTGTGGGGGTCTATAGCAATCAGCCCCAGCATTTT. Translation: CSAIFVGVYSNQPQHF.